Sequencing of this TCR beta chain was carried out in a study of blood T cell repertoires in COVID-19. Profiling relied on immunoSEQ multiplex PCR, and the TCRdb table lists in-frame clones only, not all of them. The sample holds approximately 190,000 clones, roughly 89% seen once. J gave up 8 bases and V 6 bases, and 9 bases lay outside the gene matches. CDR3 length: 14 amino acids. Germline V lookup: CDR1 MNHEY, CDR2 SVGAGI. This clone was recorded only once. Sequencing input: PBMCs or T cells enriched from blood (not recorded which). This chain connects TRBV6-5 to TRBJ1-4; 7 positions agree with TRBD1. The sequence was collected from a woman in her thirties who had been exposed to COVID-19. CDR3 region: CASRLQGFGEKLFF. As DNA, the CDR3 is TGTGCCAGCAGATTACAGGGGTTCGGAGAAAAACTGTTTTTT.